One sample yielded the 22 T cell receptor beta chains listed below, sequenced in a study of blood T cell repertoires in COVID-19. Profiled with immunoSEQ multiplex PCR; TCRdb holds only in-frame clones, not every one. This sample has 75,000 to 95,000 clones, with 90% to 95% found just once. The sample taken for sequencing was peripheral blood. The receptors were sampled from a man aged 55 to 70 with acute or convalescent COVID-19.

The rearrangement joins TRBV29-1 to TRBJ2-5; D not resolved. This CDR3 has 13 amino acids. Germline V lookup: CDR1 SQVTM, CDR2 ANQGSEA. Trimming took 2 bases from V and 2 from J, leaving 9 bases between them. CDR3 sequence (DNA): TGCAGCGTTGAAACGGTCGATCAAGAGACCCAGTACTTC. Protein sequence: CSVETVDQETQYF.

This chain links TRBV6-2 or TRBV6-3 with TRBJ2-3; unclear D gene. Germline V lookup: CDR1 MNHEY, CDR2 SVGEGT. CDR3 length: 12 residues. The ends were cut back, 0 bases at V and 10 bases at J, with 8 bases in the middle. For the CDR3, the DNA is TGTGCCAGCAGTTACTCCCCCCGGGCGCAGTATTTT. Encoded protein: CASSYSPRAQYF.

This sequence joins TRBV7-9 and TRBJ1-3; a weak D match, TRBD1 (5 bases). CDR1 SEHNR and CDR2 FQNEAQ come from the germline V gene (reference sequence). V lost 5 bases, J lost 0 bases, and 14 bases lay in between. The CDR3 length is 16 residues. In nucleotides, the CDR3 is TGTGCCAGCAGCCCGAGACAGCTTATCTCTGGAAACACCATATATTTT. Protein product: CASSPRQLISGNTIYF.

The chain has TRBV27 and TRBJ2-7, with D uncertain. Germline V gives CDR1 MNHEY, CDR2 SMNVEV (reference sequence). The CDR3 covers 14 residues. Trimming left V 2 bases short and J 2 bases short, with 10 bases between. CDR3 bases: TGTGCCAGCAGTTTAAGAGGTCCTACCTACGAGCAGTACTTC. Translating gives CASSLRGPTYEQYF.

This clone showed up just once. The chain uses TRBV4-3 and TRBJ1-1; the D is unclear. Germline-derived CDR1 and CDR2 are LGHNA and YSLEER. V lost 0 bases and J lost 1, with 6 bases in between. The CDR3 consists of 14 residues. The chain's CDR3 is CASSQDGRNTEAFF. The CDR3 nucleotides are TGCGCCAGCAGCCAAGATGGGCGGAACACTGAAGCTTTCTTT.

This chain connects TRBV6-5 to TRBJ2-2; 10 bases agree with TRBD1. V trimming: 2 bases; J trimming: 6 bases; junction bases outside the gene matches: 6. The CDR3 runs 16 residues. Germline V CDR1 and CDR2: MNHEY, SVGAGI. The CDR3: CASSYQRDRGAGELFF. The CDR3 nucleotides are TGTGCCAGCAGTTACCAAAGGGACAGGGGTGCCGGGGAGCTGTTTTTT.

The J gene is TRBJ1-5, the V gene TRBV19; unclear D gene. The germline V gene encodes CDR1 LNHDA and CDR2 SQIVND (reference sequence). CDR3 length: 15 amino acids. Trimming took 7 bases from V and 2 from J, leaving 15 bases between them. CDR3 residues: CASMKGGSGNQPQHF. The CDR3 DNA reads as TGTGCCAGTATGAAAGGAGGGTCGGGCAATCAGCCCCAGCATTTT.

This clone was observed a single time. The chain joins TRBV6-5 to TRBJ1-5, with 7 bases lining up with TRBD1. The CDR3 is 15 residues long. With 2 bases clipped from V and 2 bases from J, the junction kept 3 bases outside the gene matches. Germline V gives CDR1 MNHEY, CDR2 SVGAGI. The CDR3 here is CASSYLGGGNQPQHF. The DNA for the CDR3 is TGTGCCAGCAGTTACCTAGGGGGCGGCAATCAGCCCCAGCATTTT.

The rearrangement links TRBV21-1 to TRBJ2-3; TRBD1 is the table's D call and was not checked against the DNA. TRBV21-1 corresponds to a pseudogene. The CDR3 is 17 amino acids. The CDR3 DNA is TGTGCCAGCAGCAAAGCATCGGACAGGGAGGTTACAGATACGCAGTATTTT. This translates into CASSKASDREVTDTQYF.

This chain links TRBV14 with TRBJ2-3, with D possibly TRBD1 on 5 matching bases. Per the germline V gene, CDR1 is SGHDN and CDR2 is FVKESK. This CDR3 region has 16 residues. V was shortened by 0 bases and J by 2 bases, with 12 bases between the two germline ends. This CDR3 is CASSQDRRTYTDTQYF. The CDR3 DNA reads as TGTGCCAGCAGCCAAGACAGGCGGACATACACAGATACGCAGTATTTT.

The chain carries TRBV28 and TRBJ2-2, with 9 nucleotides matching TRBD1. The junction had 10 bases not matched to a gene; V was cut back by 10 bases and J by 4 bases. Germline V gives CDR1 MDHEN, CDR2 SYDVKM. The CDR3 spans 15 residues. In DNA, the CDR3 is TGTGCCACCCTACAGGGGGCAGTGATCACCGGGGAGCTGTTTTTT. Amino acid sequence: CATLQGAVITGELFF.

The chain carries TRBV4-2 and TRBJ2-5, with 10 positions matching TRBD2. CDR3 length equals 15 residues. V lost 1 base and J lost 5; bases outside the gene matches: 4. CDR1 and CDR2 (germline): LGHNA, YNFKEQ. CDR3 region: CASSQGLAGAETQYF. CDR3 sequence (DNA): TGTGCCAGCAGCCAAGGTCTAGCGGGAGCGGAGACCCAGTACTTC.

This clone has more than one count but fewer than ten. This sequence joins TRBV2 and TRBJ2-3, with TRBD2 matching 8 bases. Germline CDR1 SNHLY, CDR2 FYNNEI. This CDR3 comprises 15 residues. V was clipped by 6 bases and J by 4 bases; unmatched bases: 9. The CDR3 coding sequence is TGTGCCAGCAGCGCCGGGACTAGTTCACCAGATACGCAGTATTTT. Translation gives CASSAGTSSPDTQYF.

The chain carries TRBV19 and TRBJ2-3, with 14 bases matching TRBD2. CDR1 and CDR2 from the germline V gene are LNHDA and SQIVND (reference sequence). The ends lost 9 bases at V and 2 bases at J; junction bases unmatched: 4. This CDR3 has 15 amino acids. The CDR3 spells CASGTSGSDTDTQYF. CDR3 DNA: TGTGCCAGCGGGACTAGCGGGAGCGACACAGATACGCAGTATTTT.

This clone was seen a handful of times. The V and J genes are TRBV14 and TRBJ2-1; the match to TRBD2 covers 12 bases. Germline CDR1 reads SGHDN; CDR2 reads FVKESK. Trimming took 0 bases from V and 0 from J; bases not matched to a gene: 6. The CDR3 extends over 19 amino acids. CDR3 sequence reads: CASSQDWLAGGSSYNEQFF. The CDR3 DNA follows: TGTGCCAGCAGCCAAGATTGGCTAGCGGGAGGGTCCTCCTACAATGAGCAGTTCTTC.

The CDR3: CASSLTSGLGTGELFF. As DNA, the CDR3 is TGCGCCAGCAGCTTGACTAGCGGGTTGGGCACCGGGGAGCTGTTTTTT. The chain uses TRBV5-1 and TRBJ2-2; 9 nucleotides match TRBD2. Per germline, CDR1 SGHRS and CDR2 YFSETQ. The J segment lost 4 bases and the V segment lost 1 base, leaving 5 bases of the junction unmatched. This CDR3 contains 16 residues.

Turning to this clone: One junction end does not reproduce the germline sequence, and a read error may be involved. The CDR3 sequence: CASSQQGGEQFF. CDR3 nucleotides: TGTGCTAGCAGCCAACAAGGGGGCGAGCAGTTCTTC. The genes are TRBV7-7 and TRBJ2-1, with 7 nucleotides matching TRBD1. Looked up from germline, CDR1 is SSHAT and CDR2 is FNYEAQ (reference sequence). The CDR3 is 12 amino acids.

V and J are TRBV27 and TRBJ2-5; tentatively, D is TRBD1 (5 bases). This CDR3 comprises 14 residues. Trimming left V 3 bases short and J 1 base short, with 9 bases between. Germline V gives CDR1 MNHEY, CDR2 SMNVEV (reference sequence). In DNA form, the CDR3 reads TGTGCCAGCAGTTTGCAGGGTTTCCAAGAGACCCAGTACTTC. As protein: CASSLQGFQETQYF.

This chain's CDR3 is CASSLYPGVGTEAFF. The DNA of the CDR3 is TGTGCCAGCAGCTTGTACCCCGGAGTGGGCACTGAAGCTTTCTTT. The chain combines TRBV5-6 with TRBJ1-1; D ambiguous. The CDR3 is 15 amino acids. With 1 base removed from V and 4 bases from J, the gap between germline ends came to 14 bases. Germline-derived CDR1 and CDR2 are SGHDT and YYEEEE.

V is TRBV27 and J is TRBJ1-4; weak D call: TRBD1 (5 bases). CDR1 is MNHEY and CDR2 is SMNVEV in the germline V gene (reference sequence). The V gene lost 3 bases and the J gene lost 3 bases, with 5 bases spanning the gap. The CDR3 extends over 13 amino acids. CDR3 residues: CASSFRANEKLFF. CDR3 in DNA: TGTGCCAGCAGTTTCAGGGCTAATGAAAAACTGTTTTTT.

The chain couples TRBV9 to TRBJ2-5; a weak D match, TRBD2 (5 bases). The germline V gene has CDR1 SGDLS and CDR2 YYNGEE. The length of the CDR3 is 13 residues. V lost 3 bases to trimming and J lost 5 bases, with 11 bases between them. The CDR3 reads CASSAGIVETQYF. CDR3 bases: TGTGCCAGCAGCGCCGGGATCGTCGAGACCCAGTACTTC. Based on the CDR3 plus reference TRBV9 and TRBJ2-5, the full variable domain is DSGVTQTPKHLITATGQRVTLRCSPRSGDLSVYWYQQSLDQGLQFLIQYYNGEERAKGNILERFSAQQFPDLHSELNLSSLELGDSALYFCASSAGIVETQYFGPGTRLLVL.

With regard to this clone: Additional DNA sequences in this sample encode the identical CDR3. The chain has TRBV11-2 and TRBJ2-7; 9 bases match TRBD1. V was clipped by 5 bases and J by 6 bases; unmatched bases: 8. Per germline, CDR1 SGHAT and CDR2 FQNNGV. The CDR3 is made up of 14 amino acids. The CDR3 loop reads CASSLRQGGVEQYF. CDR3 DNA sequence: TGTGCCAGCAGCCTAAGACAGGGGGGGGTCGAGCAGTACTTC.